This TCR beta chain was identified in a study of cytomegalovirus exposure and HLA in healthy donors (dated by TCRdb to 2016 to 2017). Study-level background: An earlier analysis of around 600 of the donors reported 276 Gb of sequence data and approximately 110 million unique TCR beta sequences from roughly 200 million T cells. Typing coverage differed by locus: A, B, C, DRB1 and DQB1 were typed in roughly 620-640 donors, DQA1 in about 500, DPA1 in approximately 600, and DPB1 in approximately 450. HLA typing included class I and class II loci at four-digit resolution. A later genetic analysis used genome-wide SNP genotypes for about three fifths of the 666 donors, treating that subset as a discovery cohort. Alongside the repertoire data, information on donor age, sex, ethnicity and CMV serostatus was compiled. The genetic ancestry cluster associated with self-reported Caucasian donors included around four fifths of the 300 to 450 genotyped donors. Rather than using new phenotypic data, the later analysis identified candidate immune exposures from TCR beta sequences and from how often those sequences occurred across donors. A few DR-DQ haplotypes were treated as single units for association and clustering because of strong linkage in the cohort. Across 398 genotyped donors of the cohort, an average of roughly 200,000 unique TCR beta nucleotide sequences per donor were sequenced, and roughly a sixth of those sequences were non-productive. The study aimed to test whether signatures of past pathogen exposure could be identified by cataloging public T cell receptors. An earlier analysis of approximately 640 of the donors applied high-throughput TCR beta sequencing to assess whether each TCR beta V gene segment acted as functional or pseudogenic. To predict cytomegalovirus infection status, the study brought together high-throughput TCR immunosequencing, statistical association of individual TCRs with disease status, and machine learning. A separate validation cohort of roughly 110 different subjects was used in addition to the roughly 670-subject first cohort. About 280 gigabases of sequencing data and tens of millions of unique TCR sequences were included in an early release covering several hundred HLA-typed donors. To study patterns of TCR occurrence, a later analysis re-analyzed previously published TCR beta repertoires from 500 to 850 donors and added high-resolution HLA genotyping. The study profiled the T cell repertoires of hundreds of subjects by immunosequencing and related them to cytomegalovirus serostatus. Every repertoire in the discovery cohort had been generated on one and the same sequencing platform. Beyond this particular receptor, the publication reports: Broadly in line with IMGT annotations, most TCR beta V segments showed up in productive rearrangements about 87% or about 30% of the time in an earlier analysis of a few hundred of the donors. Because some donors lacked HLA typing at each locus, the association tests relied only on the typed subset. In a later analysis, several top co-occurrence clusters were reported to appear linked to parvovirus B19, influenza, CMV and Epstein-Barr virus. According to a later analysis, TCR association rates differed among HLA loci, with DRB1 alleles showing the most associated TCRs and HLA-C alleles showing the fewest. The study listed around 160 TCR beta chains as associated with cytomegalovirus. Most TCR sequences were seen in very few donors, while some public TCRs were found in many individuals. A later genetic analysis reported fewer N-insertions in productive TCRs among donors in an Asian-associated ancestry cluster than the approximately 700-donor mean. For the cohort, immune exposure information was limited to CMV serostatus. In vitro tests confirmed that three of the cytomegalovirus-associated TCR beta chains recognize cytomegalovirus antigens. Assigning TCR associations to individual alleles was difficult when HLA alleles, especially DR and DQ, strongly co-occurred. In a later analysis, some 17,000 TCR beta sequences were associated with specific HLA alleles at a false discovery rate of 0.05. A cluster of highly shared sequence variants was judged likely to represent a technical artifact of the sequencing pipeline. Sequencing depth was assumed to be roughly uniform across donors in the presence/absence analyses, though that assumption may not hold. The classifier was reported to diagnose cytomegalovirus status with high specificity and sensitivity in both the original and validation cohorts. A later analysis found that HLA-associated TCR beta chains were more clonally expanded and had lower generation probabilities than equally common non-associated chains. Correlated functional status among segregating V segments might be attributable to linkage disequilibrium, but an unknown experimental factor could not be ruled out. The authors suggested that the approach could potentially be extended to other disease states and immunological phenotypes. Only TCR beta chains were sequenced in this cohort, and the absence of alpha or paired-chain data limited detectable features. V-gene and J-gene trimming of TCR beta chains was associated with a missense DCLRE1C variant in a later genetic analysis, and the association was replicated in an independent cohort. A further reported finding was that TCR beta sequences accurately predicted the HLA-A and HLA-B alleles for most subjects in the first cohort. According to a later analysis, most CMV-associated TCR beta chains appeared to be HLA-restricted, and the HLA associations seemed to be driven largely by CMV exposure. Seventeen rarely observed V segments, including chromosome 9 orphons, were excluded from the earlier analysis of about 600 of the donors because counts were too low.

The cohort consisted of some 670 healthy bone marrow donors. At the time of sampling, all cohort members were nominally healthy, though unrecorded immune exposures were likely present. The donor tested CMV seronegative, placing the donor among the 350 or so seronegative members of the cohort. A peripheral blood sample was provided by each donor, and peripheral blood mononuclear cells were used for TCR beta sequencing. Genomic DNA was extracted from the blood cell samples with the Qiagen DNeasy Blood Extraction Kit. As for this clone: This receptor's antigen is unknown. Per-base quality was not reported, and no clone a single base away is much larger than it.

To prepare the library, the immunoSEQ multiplex PCR assay was applied. For the multiplex PCR, a mixture combining 60 forward primers for TCR Vbeta segments and 13 reverse primers for TCR Jbeta segments was used. The CDR3 region of rearranged TCR beta genes was amplified from genomic DNA with a multiplex PCR assay. Amplified TCR beta libraries were sequenced as 87-base-pair reads on the Illumina HiSeq System. The published analysis was carried out like this. Across the 670 or so repertoires, a later analysis counted tens of millions of unique TCR beta chains, approximately 12 million of which were shared by at least two donors. Raw reads were error-corrected and collapsed into unique sequences by a nearest-neighbor algorithm in which closely related sequences were merged to remove PCR and sequencing errors. CDR3 sequences were aligned to IMGT reference sequences to assign V, D and J gene segments. For a sequence to be retained, a match of at least six nucleotides to both a V gene segment and a J gene segment was required. Rearrangements were classified as productive when the CDR3 lacked stop codons and remained in frame with V and J, and all other rearrangements were classified as non-productive. Following IMGT convention, CDR3 was defined as the stretch from the second conserved V-encoded cysteine to the conserved J-encoded phenylalanine. Sequences without an unambiguous match to a single V gene segment were excluded from the earlier analysis of a few hundred of the donors. An earlier analysis of fewer than 650 of the donors classified V segments as functional when productive rearrangements were above 56.7% and as segregating when the standard deviation between donors was above 5%. To diagnose cytomegalovirus status from the catalog of TCR beta chain sequences, a statistical classification framework was built. In a later analysis, V and J genes were assigned by comparing TCR nucleotide sequences against IMGT/GENE-DB human TR gene sequences. The TCRdist pipeline was used in a later analysis to assign CDR3 sequences and most-parsimonious VDJ recombination scenarios. In a later analysis, every TCR beta chain was defined by the combination of its CDR3 amino acid sequence and its V-gene family, and reads without a unique V-gene family were dropped. A later analysis removed 592 highly shared, low-generation-probability nucleotide sequences to deal with suspected cross-contamination and a sequencing artifact. For each public chain, a later analysis derived a clonal expansion index from normalized ranks of inferred template counts within each repertoire. A later analysis computed generation probabilities with a VDJ recombination model fitted to out-of-frame rearrangements, and checked the results against IGoR. Hypergeometric tests were used in a later analysis to score TCR-TCR, TCR-HLA and TCR-CMV co-occurrence, with a repertoire-size bias correction applied to the TCR pairs. A later analysis estimated false discovery rates by permuting HLA or CMV assignments 20 times. In a later analysis, co-occurring TCRs were grouped using DBSCAN, and TCRdist sequence similarity was added for clustering within HLA-allele-positive subsets. For co-occurrence clustering, repertoires with fewer than 30,000 or more than 120,000 public chains were excluded, along with 4 to 6 repertoires with anomalous nucleotide sharing. TCRdb provides this immuneACCESS table in a form limited to in-frame rearrangements. Some clones are lacking; in checked studies, under half of them reflect an unresolved V gene, and why the rest are absent is not known. That table furnishes V, J and clone size, whereas the DNA furnished D and trimming. The sample table records approximately 150,000 clones; about 80% of these occur just once. The ten largest account for 1.8% of the sample.

The sequence was obtained from a man aged 35 to 55 in good health and CMV-seronegative. The sequenced material came from PBMCs.

CDR3 sequence: CAISEPKGVWPKQFF. The DNA sequence is TGTGCCATCAGTGAGCCAAAAGGGGTTTGGCCCAAGCAGTTCTTC. The chain couples TRBV10-3 to TRBJ2-1, with a tentative D gene TRBD1 over 5 matching bases. The V and J ends are trimmed by 2 bases and 11 bases, leaving 19 bases between them. Looking up the germline V gene yields CDR1 ENHRY and CDR2 SYGVKD. The CDR3 numbers 15 residues from cysteine through phenylalanine. CDR3 DNA is the only sequence kept; it has 45 bases, read in frame from the first base.